This T cell receptor beta chain was captured by sequencing in a study of shared clonotypes between healthy human individuals. The wider study: Aged 18 to 49, the donors were a couple of women and a few men.

Assay execution proceeded at the deep level. Profiling relied on immunoSEQ multiplex PCR, and the TCRdb table lists in-frame clones only, not all of them. The sample shows fewer than 400,000 clones, about 74% of them seen only once. Germline values: CDR1 LNHDA, CDR2 SQIVND (reference sequence). The CDR3 has 14 residues. The V segment lost 6 bases and the J segment 7 bases; nucleotides outside the gene matches: 7. A CD45RA-negative memory subset and a CD45RA+ naive subset were separated from the CD4+ cells. This clone was seen a few times. The antigen remains unidentified. Study conclusions and caveats: Among a handful of donors, approximately 5.4% of naive CD4 clonotypes were found in common.

This TCR was recovered from a man aged 30-40 years in good health. The rearrangement uses TRBV19 and TRBJ2-3, with TRBD1 identical over 10 bases. The specimen sequenced was memory CD4+ T cells sorted from blood. Regarding subset: CD45RA-negative fraction. DNA for the CDR3: TGTGCCAGTAGAAATCCGGGACAGGGGAATACGCAGTATTTT. Translating it yields CASRNPGQGNTQYF.